Presented here are 4 T cell receptor beta chains from one specimen sequenced in a study of cytomegalovirus exposure and HLA in healthy donors. PCR primers comprised 60 Vbeta and 13 Jbeta primers. Data came from immunoSEQ multiplex PCR; TCRdb stores just in-frame clones and leaves some out. The sample lists roughly 200,000 clones; around three quarters were seen once. The specimen sequenced was PBMCs. Receptors were obtained from a man between 40 and 49 years old in good health and CMV-seronegative.

A word on this clone: The junction shows a germline mismatch at one end, possibly a read error. The J gene is TRBJ1-1, the V gene TRBV7-3; possibly TRBD1 for D (6 bases). This CDR3 contains 15 residues. CDR1 and CDR2 (germline): SGHTA, FQGTGA. CDR3 region: CASSPGGRGNAEAFF. The CDR3 coding sequence is TGTGCCAGCAGCCCGGGGGGGAGGGGGAACGCTGAAGCTTTCTTT.

A note on this clone: The junction differs from germline at one of its ends, possibly a read error. The chain is built from TRBV2 and TRBJ1-1; D call uncertain. The CDR3 extends over 11 amino acids. Germline-derived CDR1 and CDR2 are SNHLY and FYNNEI. The CDR3 here is CVSSRDTEAFF. The CDR3 DNA reads TGTGTCAGCAGTCGAGATACTGAAGCTTTCTTT.

This chain's CDR3 is CASSPEVTDTQYF. In nucleotides, the CDR3 is TGTGCCAGCAGTCCCGAGGTTACAGATACGCAGTATTTT. This chain uses TRBV6-5 with TRBJ2-3; D is unresolved. CDR3 length: 13 amino acids. Between the trimmed V and J ends, which lost 5 bases and 3 bases, there was a span of 9 bases. The germline gives CDR1 MNHEY, CDR2 SVGAGI.

This rearrangement joins TRBV5-6 to TRBJ2-2, with 9 bases lining up with TRBD1. Germline V gene data show CDR1 as SGHDT and CDR2 as YYEEEE. The J segment lost 4 bases and the V segment lost 4 bases, leaving 5 bases of the junction unmatched. The CDR3 has 15 amino acids. The CDR3 loop reads CASSVGTGRTGELFF. CDR3 nucleotides: TGTGCCAGCAGCGTCGGGACAGGGCGCACCGGGGAGCTGTTTTTT. The full variable domain, in which reference TRBV5-6 and TRBJ2-2 provide the parts outside the CDR3, is DAGVTQSPTHLIKTRGQQVTLRCSPKSGHDTVSWYQQALGQGPQFIFQYYEEEERQRGNFPDRFSGHQFPNYSSELNVNALLLGDSALYLCASSVGTGRTGELFFGEGSRLTVL.